A selection of T cell receptor beta chains follows, all from one sample in a study of type 1 regulatory T cells. TCRdb passed the reads through MiXCR, listing each CDR3 protein once. The sample has approximately 90,000 distinct CDR3 sequences, roughly 31% seen once; the top ten hold 2% to 2.5%. The material sequenced was CD4+ T cells, either the whole sample or a sorted fraction (not recorded which). Every receptor here comes from a human donor in good health. CDR3s include the opening cysteine and the closing phenylalanine or tryptophan. The D gene is left open where the match is weak. Expanded clones are given a class, and other clones once, few, many or no size at all.

TGCGCCAGCAGCTTTCGACAGCCTATAATTAACACCGGGGAGCTGTTTTTT | CASSFRQPIINTGELFF | medium-sized | NA | TRBJ2-2 | TRBV5-1
TGCGCCAACAGACAGGGAATGCAAGAGACCCAGTACTTC | CANRQGMQETQYF | NA | TRBD1 | TRBJ2-5 | TRBV5-1
TGTGCCGCGACTCGGGCCCACCAGAGGGACACTGAAGCTTTCTTT | CAATRAHQRDTEAFF | NA | NA | TRBJ1-1 | TRBV19
TGCGCCAGCAGCCCGGAAGGAATCCGGCAAGAGACCCAGTACTTC | CASSPEGIRQETQYF | few | NA | TRBJ2-5 | TRBV5-1
TGTGCCAGCAGTCGGAGAACGAACACCGGGGAGCTGTTTTTT | CASSRRTNTGELFF | NA | NA | TRBJ2-2 | TRBV7-7
TGTGCCAGCAGTGATGGGGGACAGGGATCACCCCTCCACTTT | CASSDGGQGSPLHF | NA | TRBD1 | TRBJ1-6 | TRBV2
TGTGCCTGGAGTGTTCCTGAGATGAACACTGAAGCTTTCTTT | CAWSVPEMNTEAFF | NA | NA | TRBJ1-1 | TRBV30
TGTGCCAGCAATGAAGGCCCCCCGTTCTTC | CASNEGPPFF | NA | NA | TRBJ2-1 | TRBV2
TGTGCCAGCAGTATGGGGTTGAACACTGAAGCTTTCTTT | CASSMGLNTEAFF | few | NA | TRBJ1-1 | TRBV27
TGTGCCAGCAGTTTGAGGAACGGTCGTTACCAAGAGACCCAGTACTTC | CASSLRNGRYQETQYF | NA | NA | TRBJ2-5 | TRBV12-3/TRBV12-4
TGTGCCAGCAGCGAGCGACAGGGACTGGGAGGCTACACCTTC | CASSERQGLGGYTF | few | TRBD1 | TRBJ1-2 | TRBV7-3
TGCAGTGCTAAGTGGGGACGTAGCTCCTACGAGCAGTACTTC | CSAKWGRSSYEQYF | NA | NA | TRBJ2-7 | TRBV20-1
TGTGCCAGTAGAAGGGACAGGGACGCAGATACGCAGTATTTT | CASRRDRDADTQYF | NA | TRBD1 | TRBJ2-3 | TRBV19
TGTGCCAGTAGTATTACCCTAGCGAACACAGATACGCAGTATTTT | CASSITLANTDTQYF | few | NA | TRBJ2-3 | TRBV19
TGTGCCAGCAGCCAAGTGTCATCGGCAACAGATACGCAGTATTTT | CASSQVSSATDTQYF | NA | NA | TRBJ2-3 | TRBV3-1
TGTGCCAGCAGCGTGGGACTAGCGGGAGTAGATGAGCAGTTCTTC | CASSVGLAGVDEQFF | few | TRBD2 | TRBJ2-1 | TRBV7-3
TGTGCCAGCAGCTTAATGGGGGGCCCCACAGATACGCAGTATTTT | CASSLMGGPTDTQYF | once | NA | TRBJ2-3 | TRBV7-3
TGTGCCAGCGGGGGAGGACTTTTAAGCACAGATACGCAGTATTTT | CASGGGLLSTDTQYF | NA | NA | TRBJ2-3 | TRBV7-2
TGTGCCAGCAGCGGGGGACGCAACTACGAGCAGTACTTC | CASSGGRNYEQYF | few | NA | TRBJ2-7 | TRBV7-2
TGCAGTGCTAGAGAGGGGGGGATTGGGGACATTCAGTACTTC | CSAREGGIGDIQYF | NA | TRBD2 | TRBJ2-4 | TRBV20-1
TGTGCCAGCAGCCTCGAGACTGACAACTATGGCTACACCTTC | CASSLETDNYGYTF | NA | NA | TRBJ1-2 | TRBV7-2
TGCGCCAGCAGCCACGTTACTAGCGGGCGCTCCTCCTACGAGCAGTACTTC | CASSHVTSGRSSYEQYF | few | TRBD2 | TRBJ2-7 | TRBV4-1
TGTGCCAGTAGAACCACTCTCAGGGTGAACACCGGGGAGCTGTTTTTT | CASRTTLRVNTGELFF | few | NA | TRBJ2-2 | TRBV19
TGCAGCGTTGAAGACAACTACGAGCAGTACTTC | CSVEDNYEQYF | NA | NA | TRBJ2-7 | TRBV29-1
TGTGCCAGCAGTGCCGGGAACTACAATGAGCAGTTCTTC | CASSAGNYNEQFF | few | NA | TRBJ2-1 | TRBV6-2/TRBV6-3
TGTGCCAGCAGTACCAATAGCGGGAGTGTCGGGGAGCTGTTTTTT | CASSTNSGSVGELFF | few | TRBD2 | TRBJ2-2 | TRBV28
TGTGCCACCAGCAGATCTACCTCGAGGACTGGGCCTCGGGAGCAGTACTTC | CATSRSTSRTGPREQYF | few | NA | TRBJ2-7 | TRBV15
TGTGCCAGCAGCCAAGCAGGGACAGGGGGTAGAAATGAGCAGTTCTTC | CASSQAGTGGRNEQFF | few | TRBD1 | TRBJ2-1 | TRBV4-2
TGCGCCAGCAGTGAGTCAACAGGGGCGGTATACGAGCAGTACTTC | CASSESTGAVYEQYF | once | TRBD1 | TRBJ2-7 | TRBV10-1
TGCGCCAGCAGCTTGGAGAGCAGGGAGCTGTTTTTT | CASSLESRELFF | many | NA | TRBJ2-2 | TRBV5-1
TGTGCCAGCAGTTTTTCGGGACTAGCGGGAGGGGGGGATACGCAGTATTTT | CASSFSGLAGGGDTQYF | once | TRBD2 | TRBJ2-3 | TRBV28
TGTGCCATCAGGGCAGCCGCGAACACCGGGGAGCTGTTTTTT | CAIRAAANTGELFF | few | NA | TRBJ2-2 | TRBV10-3
TGCAGTGCTATGACTAGCGGGGCCTTGAAGACCCAGTACTTC | CSAMTSGALKTQYF | NA | TRBD2 | TRBJ2-5 | TRBV20-1
TGTCGGGGTGACACTGAAGCTTTCTTT | CRGDTEAFF | once | NA | TRBJ1-1 | TRBV12-5
TGCAGTGCTAGAAGAACCTTGACTAGCGGAGATACGCAGTATTTT | CSARRTLTSGDTQYF | NA | TRBD2 | TRBJ2-3 | TRBV20-1
TGCGCCAGCAGCTTGGAGGGGACTGGCAATGAGCAGTTCTTC | CASSLEGTGNEQFF | NA | NA | TRBJ2-1 | TRBV5-1
TGTGCCAGCAGCTCCGGGGGGGGCGCCTCACCCCTCCACTTT | CASSSGGGASPLHF | few | NA | TRBJ1-6 | TRBV5-4
TGCGCCAGCAGCTTGTCGACAGGGGTCCAGACCCAGTACTTC | CASSLSTGVQTQYF | NA | TRBD1 | TRBJ2-5 | TRBV5-1
TGCAGTGCTAGGAGCTCCCCTTCAGATACGCAGTATTTT | CSARSSPSDTQYF | few | NA | TRBJ2-3 | TRBV20-1
TGTGCCAGCAGCCAACAGGGCTCAGATACGCAGTATTTT | CASSQQGSDTQYF | few | NA | TRBJ2-3 | TRBV14
TGTGCCAGCAGGCTCCTCATTGCGGGAGTAGGCAATGAGCAGTTCTTC | CASRLLIAGVGNEQFF | NA | TRBD2 | TRBJ2-1 | TRBV12-3/TRBV12-4
TGTGCCAGCAGCGAAAGAGGGTATGGCTACACCTTC | CASSERGYGYTF | NA | NA | TRBJ1-2 | TRBV4-2
TGCAGCGTAGACAGGGGAAAGACCCAGTACTTC | CSVDRGKTQYF | NA | TRBD1 | TRBJ2-5 | TRBV29-1
TGCGCCAGCAGCGCTCTACAGGGGGTTAGCACAGATACGCAGTATTTT | CASSALQGVSTDTQYF | NA | TRBD1 | TRBJ2-3 | TRBV5-1
TGTGCCAGCAGTTTAGGGGCCTTGAGCCGGCTGTTTTTT | CASSLGALSRLFF | NA | NA | TRBJ1-4 | TRBV12-3/TRBV12-4
TGTGCCAGCAGCCAAGGACAGTCGCGGCCCCAGCATTTT | CASSQGQSRPQHF | many | NA | TRBJ1-5 | TRBV5-5
TGTGCCAGCGGTGGGAGGGGGCGCGAGCAGTACTTC | CASGGRGREQYF | NA | NA | TRBJ2-7 | TRBV7-8
TGTGCCAGCAGCCAAGATTGGCAGGGGCAAACTGAAGCTTTCTTT | CASSQDWQGQTEAFF | few | NA | TRBJ1-1 | TRBV3-1
TGTGCCAGCAGTTACGGGGGCCCGACCTCCTACGAGCAGTACTTC | CASSYGGPTSYEQYF | NA | NA | TRBJ2-7 | TRBV6-2/TRBV6-3